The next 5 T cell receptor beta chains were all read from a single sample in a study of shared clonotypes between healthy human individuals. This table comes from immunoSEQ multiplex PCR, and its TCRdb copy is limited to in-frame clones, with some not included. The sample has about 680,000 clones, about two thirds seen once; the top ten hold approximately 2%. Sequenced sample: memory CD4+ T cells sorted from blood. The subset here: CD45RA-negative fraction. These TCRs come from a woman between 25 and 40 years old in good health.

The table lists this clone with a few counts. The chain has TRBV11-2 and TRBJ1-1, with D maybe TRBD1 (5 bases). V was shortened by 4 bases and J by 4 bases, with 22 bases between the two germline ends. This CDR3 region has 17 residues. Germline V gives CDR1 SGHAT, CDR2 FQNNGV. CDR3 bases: TGTGCCAGCAGCTCAACCACAGGAGGCTGGGCTAGCACTGAAGCTTTCTTT. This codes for CASSSTTGGWASTEAFF.

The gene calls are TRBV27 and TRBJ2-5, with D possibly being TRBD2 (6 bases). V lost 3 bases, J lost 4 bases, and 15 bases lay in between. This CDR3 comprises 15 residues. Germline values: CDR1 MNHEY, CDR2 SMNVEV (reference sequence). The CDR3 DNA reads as TGTGCCAGCAGTTTTTTGGCCTACGGGAGAGAGACCCAGTACTTC. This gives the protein CASSFLAYGRETQYF.

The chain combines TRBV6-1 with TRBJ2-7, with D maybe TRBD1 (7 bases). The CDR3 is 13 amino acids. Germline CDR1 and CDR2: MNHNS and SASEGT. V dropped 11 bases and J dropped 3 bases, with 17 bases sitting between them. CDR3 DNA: TGTGCCGGGAGCAGGGGGGCTAACTACGAGCAGTACTTC. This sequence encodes CAGSRGANYEQYF.

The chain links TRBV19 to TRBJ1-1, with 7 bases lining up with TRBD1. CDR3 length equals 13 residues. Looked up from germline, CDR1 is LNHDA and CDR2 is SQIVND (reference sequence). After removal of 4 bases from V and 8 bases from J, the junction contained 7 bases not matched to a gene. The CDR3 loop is CASSTPGQVEAFF. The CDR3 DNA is TGTGCCAGTAGTACCCCCGGACAGGTCGAAGCTTTCTTT.

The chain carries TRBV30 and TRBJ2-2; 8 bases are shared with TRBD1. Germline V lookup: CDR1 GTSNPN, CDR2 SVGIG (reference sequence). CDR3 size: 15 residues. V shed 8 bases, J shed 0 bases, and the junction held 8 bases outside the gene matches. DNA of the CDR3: TGTGCCACAAGGACAGGGTCGGCGAACACCGGGGAGCTGTTTTTT. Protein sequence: CATRTGSANTGELFF.